Given below is one TCR beta chain in context. Its specificity is unknown. Time point noted: week 35, safety follow-up. Every single dose of the vaccine, 300 ug of mutant IDH1 20-mer peptide, came with topical imiquimod. The sample belongs to a study of a mutant IDH1 vaccine in newly diagnosed glioma. Background on the study: Vaccines were begun 4-6 weeks after radiotherapy alone, or with temozolomide cycles. Former treatment meant radiotherapy, temozolomide, or both; the majority had gotten both.

Here immunoSEQ multiplex PCR was the method, and the copy in TCRdb shows in-frame clones only, minus some. The sample has nearly 55,000 clones; roughly 84% are singletons. Study-level findings and limits: Top-clonotype changes in peripheral T cells seemed unrelated to pseudoprogression.

Trimming stripped 4 bases from V and 0 bases from J, with 13 bases between. The CDR3 length is 15 residues. The V gene's germline CDR1 is SGHRS and CDR2 YFSETQ. This rearrangement joins TRBV5-1 to TRBJ2-5; D could derive from TRBD1 or TRBD2 (6 bases each). This clonotype was obtained from a woman under 30 with glioma. This specimen consisted of PBMCs, obtained from a glioma patient whose treatment included an IDH1 peptide vaccine. The CDR3 loop is CASSPGGPYQETQYF. In DNA, the CDR3 is TGCGCCAGCAGCCCCGGGGGCCCGTACCAAGAGACCCAGTACTTC.